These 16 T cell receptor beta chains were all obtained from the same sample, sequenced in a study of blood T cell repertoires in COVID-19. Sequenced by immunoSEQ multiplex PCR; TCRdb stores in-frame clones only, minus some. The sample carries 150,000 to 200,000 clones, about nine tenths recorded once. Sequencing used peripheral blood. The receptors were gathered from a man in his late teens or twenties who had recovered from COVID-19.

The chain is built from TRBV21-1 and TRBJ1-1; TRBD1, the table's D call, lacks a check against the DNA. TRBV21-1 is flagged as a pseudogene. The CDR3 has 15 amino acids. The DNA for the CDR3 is TGTGCCAGCAGCAAAGCGGCACCGTATAACACTGAAGCTTTCTTT. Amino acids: CASSKAAPYNTEAFF.

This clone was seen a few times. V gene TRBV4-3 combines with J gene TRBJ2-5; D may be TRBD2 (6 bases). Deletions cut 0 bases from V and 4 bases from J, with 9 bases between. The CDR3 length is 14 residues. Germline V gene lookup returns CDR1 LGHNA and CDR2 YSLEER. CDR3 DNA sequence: TGCGCCAGCAGCCAAGAGGTGGGACTAGAGACCCAGTACTTC. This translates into CASSQEVGLETQYF.

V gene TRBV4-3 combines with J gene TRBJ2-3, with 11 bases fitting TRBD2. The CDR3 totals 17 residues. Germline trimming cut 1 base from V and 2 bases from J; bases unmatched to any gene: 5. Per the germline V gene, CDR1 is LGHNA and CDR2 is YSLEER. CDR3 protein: CASSQGGTSGNTDTQYF. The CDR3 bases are TGCGCCAGCAGCCAAGGAGGGACTAGCGGAAACACAGATACGCAGTATTTT.

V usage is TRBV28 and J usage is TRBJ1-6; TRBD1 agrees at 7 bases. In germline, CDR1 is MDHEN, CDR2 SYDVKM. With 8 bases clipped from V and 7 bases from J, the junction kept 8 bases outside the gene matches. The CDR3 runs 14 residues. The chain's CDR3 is CASVVGGTNSPLHF. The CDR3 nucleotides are TGTGCCAGCGTCGTAGGGGGCACGAATTCACCCCTCCACTTT. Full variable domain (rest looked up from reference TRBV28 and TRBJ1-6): DVKVTQSSRYLVKRTGEKVFLECVQDMDHENMFWYRQDPGLGLRLIYFSYDVKMKEKGDIPEGYSVSREKKERFSLILESASTNQTSMYLCASVVGGTNSPLHFGNGTRLTVT.

The CDR3 DNA reads as TGTGCCAGCAGTTTGCCGGGGGAAGGAAACACCATATATTTT. It encodes CASSLPGEGNTIYF. The chain employs TRBV28 and TRBJ1-3; perhaps TRBD1 as D (5 bases). The germline CDR1 and CDR2 sequences are MDHEN and SYDVKM. This CDR3 contains 14 residues. The germline V and J ends were trimmed by 3 bases and 4 bases, with 10 bases remaining between them.

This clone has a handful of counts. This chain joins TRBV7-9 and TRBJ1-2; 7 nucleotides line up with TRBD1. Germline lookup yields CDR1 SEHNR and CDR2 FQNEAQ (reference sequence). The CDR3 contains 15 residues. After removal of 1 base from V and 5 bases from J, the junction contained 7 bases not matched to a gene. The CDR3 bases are TGTGCCAGCAGCTTAGATGGGACAGTGGGGTATGGCTACACCTTC. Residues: CASSLDGTVGYGYTF. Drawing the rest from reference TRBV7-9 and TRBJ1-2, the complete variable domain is DTGVSQNPRHKITKRGQNVTFRCDPISEHNRLYWYRQTLGQGPEFLTYFQNEAQLEKSRLLSDRFSAERPKGSFSTLEIQRTEQGDSAMYLCASSLDGTVGYGYTFGSGTRLTVV.

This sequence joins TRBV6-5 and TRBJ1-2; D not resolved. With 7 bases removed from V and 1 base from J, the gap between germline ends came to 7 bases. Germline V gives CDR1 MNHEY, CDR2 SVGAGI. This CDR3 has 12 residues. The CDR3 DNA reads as TGTGCCAGCAAGACTGATAACTATGGCTACACCTTC. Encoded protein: CASKTDNYGYTF.

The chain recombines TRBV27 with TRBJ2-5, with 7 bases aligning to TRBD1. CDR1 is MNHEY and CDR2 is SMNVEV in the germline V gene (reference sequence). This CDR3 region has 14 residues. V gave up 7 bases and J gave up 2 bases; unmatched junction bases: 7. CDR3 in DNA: TGTGCCAGCACACCCCGGACAGGTCAAGAGACCCAGTACTTC. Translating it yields CASTPRTGQETQYF.

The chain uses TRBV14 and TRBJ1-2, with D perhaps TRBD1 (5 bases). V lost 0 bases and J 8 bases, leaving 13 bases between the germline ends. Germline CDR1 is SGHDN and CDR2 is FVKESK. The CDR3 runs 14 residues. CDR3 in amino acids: CASSQDSGSWGYTF. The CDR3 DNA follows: TGTGCCAGCAGCCAAGATTCAGGGTCTTGGGGCTACACCTTC.

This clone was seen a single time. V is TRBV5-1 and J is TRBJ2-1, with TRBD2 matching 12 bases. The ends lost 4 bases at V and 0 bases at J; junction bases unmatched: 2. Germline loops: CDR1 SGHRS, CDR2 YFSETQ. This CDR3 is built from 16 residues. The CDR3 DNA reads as TGCGCCAGCAGCCCGGGACTAGCGGGCTCCTACAATGAGCAGTTCTTC. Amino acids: CASSPGLAGSYNEQFF.

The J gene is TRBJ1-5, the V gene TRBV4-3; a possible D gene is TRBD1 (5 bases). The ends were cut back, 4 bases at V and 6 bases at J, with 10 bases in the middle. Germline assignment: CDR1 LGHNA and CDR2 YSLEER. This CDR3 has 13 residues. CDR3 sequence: CASSLGGSQPQHF. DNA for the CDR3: TGCGCCAGCAGCCTCGGGGGGAGTCAGCCCCAGCATTTT.

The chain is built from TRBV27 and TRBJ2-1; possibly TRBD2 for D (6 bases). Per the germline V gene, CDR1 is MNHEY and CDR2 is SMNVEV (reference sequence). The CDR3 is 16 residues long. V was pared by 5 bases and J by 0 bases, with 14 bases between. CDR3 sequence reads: CASSIYSGSSYNEQFF. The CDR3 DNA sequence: TGTGCCAGCAGTATATATAGCGGTAGCTCCTACAATGAGCAGTTCTTC.

The CDR3 loop is CASSWTGAETQYF. In DNA, the CDR3 is TGCGCCAGCAGCTGGACAGGCGCGGAGACCCAGTACTTC. The gene calls are TRBV4-3 and TRBJ2-5, with 7 bases matching TRBD1. Germline CDR1 reads LGHNA; CDR2 reads YSLEER. CDR3 length: 13 residues. The junction had 5 bases not matched to a gene; V was cut back by 5 bases and J by 5 bases.

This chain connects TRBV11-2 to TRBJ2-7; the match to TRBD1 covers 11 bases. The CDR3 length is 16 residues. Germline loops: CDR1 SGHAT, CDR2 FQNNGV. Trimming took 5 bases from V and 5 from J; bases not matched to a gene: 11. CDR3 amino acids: CASSRIFGQGAHEQYF. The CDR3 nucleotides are TGTGCCAGCAGCCGTATATTTGGACAGGGGGCTCACGAGCAGTACTTC.

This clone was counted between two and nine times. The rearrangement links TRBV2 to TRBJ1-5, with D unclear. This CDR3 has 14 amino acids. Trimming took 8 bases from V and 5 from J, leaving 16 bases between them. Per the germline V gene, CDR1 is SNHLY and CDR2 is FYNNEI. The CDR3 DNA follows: TGTGCCAGCGCGGGTGGAGAAAGGTATCAGCCCCAGCATTTT. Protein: CASAGGERYQPQHF.

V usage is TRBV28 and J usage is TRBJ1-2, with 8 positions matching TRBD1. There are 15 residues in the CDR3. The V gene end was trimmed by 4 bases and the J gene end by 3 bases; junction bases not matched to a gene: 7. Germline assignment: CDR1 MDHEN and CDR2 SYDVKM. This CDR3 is CASSSAGGVDYGYTF. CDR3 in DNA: TGTGCCAGCAGTTCCGCAGGGGGCGTAGACTATGGCTACACCTTC.